Below are 31 T cell receptor beta chains sequenced from a single sample in a study of T cell repertoires in cytomegalovirus infection. TCRdb reprocessed the reads via MiXCR and lists one record per CDR3 protein. The repertoire includes under 600,000 distinct CDR3 sequences, approximately 17% of them detected once, and more than 20% sits in the top ten. Material: CD8+ T cells from PBMCs. The receptors were sampled from a human donor in good health (CMV status not recorded). Some clones in this sample may be carry-over from other donors' samples.

This chain connects TRBV7-6 to TRBJ1-1; D perhaps matches TRBD1 (6 bases). The CDR3 covers 16 residues. Trimming took off 1 base at V and 1 base at J, with 13 bases between the two ends. Germline-derived CDR1 and CDR2 are SGHVS and FNYEAQ. The CDR3: CASSLVWGPGNTEAFF. The CDR3 nucleotides are TGTGCCAGCAGCTTAGTATGGGGGCCGGGGAACACTGAAGCTTTCTTT.

This chain links TRBV30 with TRBJ1-1; perhaps TRBD1 as D (6 bases). The CDR3 sequence is 13 residues long. V dropped 4 bases and J dropped 1 base, with 10 bases sitting between them. The germline V gene has CDR1 GTSNPN and CDR2 SVGIG (reference sequence). The CDR3 reads CAWTGQTNTEAFF. Here the CDR3 DNA reads TGTGCCTGGACCGGACAGACGAACACTGAAGCTTTCTTT.

This clonotype showed up just a few times. This chain links TRBV2 with TRBJ2-3; D is uncertain. From germline, CDR1 is SNHLY and CDR2 FYNNEI. Trimming left V 2 bases short and J 0 bases short, with 9 bases between. The CDR3 runs to 15 residues. The CDR3 DNA sequence: TGTGCCAGCAGTGAAACAACAGCTAGCACAGATACGCAGTATTTT. Translation gives CASSETTASTDTQYF.

The rearrangement links TRBV7-9 to TRBJ2-7; possible D gene TRBD1, 5 bases. V dropped 3 bases and J dropped 7 bases, with 19 bases sitting between them. CDR3 size: 15 residues. Germline V gives CDR1 SEHNR, CDR2 FQNEAQ (reference sequence). The CDR3 sequence is CASSFGPRTSHEQYF. The DNA of the CDR3 is TGTGCCAGCAGCTTTGGGCCCAGGACATCACATGAGCAGTACTTC.

This clonotype appeared many times. The rearrangement uses TRBV6-6 and TRBJ2-7, with 8 positions matching TRBD2. Losses at the gene ends were 0 bases for V and 5 bases for J; bases not matched to a gene: 6. The CDR3 is 15 residues long. Germline V gives CDR1 MNHNY, CDR2 SVGAGI (reference sequence). This CDR3 is CASSYSSGRDDEQYF. Written as DNA, the CDR3 is TGTGCCAGCAGTTACTCATCCGGGAGGGATGACGAGCAGTACTTC.

The sample holds many counts of this clonotype. The J gene is TRBJ1-2, the V gene TRBV6-5; D unclear. The germline V gene has CDR1 MNHEY and CDR2 SVGAGI. The CDR3 is made up of 16 amino acids. V dropped 2 bases and J dropped 6 bases, with 19 bases sitting between them. The CDR3, as DNA: TGTGCCAGCAGTTACGGAGTAAGGATGGGGAAGGATGGCTACACCTTC. As protein: CASSYGVRMGKDGYTF.

Many counts were recorded for this clonotype. The rearrangement uses TRBV12-3 or TRBV12-4 and TRBJ2-1; D is unclear. Trimming took off 3 bases at V and 0 bases at J, with 9 bases between the two ends. CDR3 size: 15 residues. The CDR3 here is CASSLAPFSYNEQFF. The CDR3, as DNA: TGTGCCAGCAGTTTGGCCCCTTTCTCCTACAATGAGCAGTTCTTC.

This clonotype was detected ten times or more. This chain links TRBV27 with TRBJ2-7; D unresolved. Germline loops: CDR1 MNHEY, CDR2 SMNVEV (reference sequence). The CDR3 consists of 11 residues. The V gene lost 4 bases and the J gene lost 0 bases, with 1 base spanning the gap. The CDR3 region has the DNA TGTGCCAGCAGTTCCTCCTACGAGCAGTACTTC. Its protein product is CASSSSYEQYF.

This clonotype showed up just once. One end of the junction is discordant with germline, which a read error may explain. V gene TRBV24-1 combines with J gene TRBJ2-1; the D gene is possibly TRBD2 (5 bases). Germline CDR1 is KGHDR and CDR2 is SFDVKD. The CDR3 spans 15 residues. CDR3 coding DNA: TGTGCCACTAGTGAGGACTTAAGCTCCTACAATGAGCAGTTCTTC. Its protein is CATSEDLSSYNEQFF.

This clonotype has more than one count but fewer than ten. The CDR3 DNA is TGTGCCAGCAGCGATCTAGCGGACCGCAGCTCCTACAATGAGCAGTTCTTC. Its translation is CASSDLADRSSYNEQFF. This chain joins TRBV9 and TRBJ2-1; TRBD2 agrees at 7 bases. CDR1 and CDR2 from the germline V gene are SGDLS and YYNGEE. V shed 3 bases and J 0 bases; nucleotides not matched to a gene: 9. The CDR3 spans 17 residues.

This clonotype has just a few counts. This sequence joins TRBV7-3 and TRBJ2-3, with 8 bases identical to TRBD2. This CDR3 region has 18 residues. The trim removed 4 bases at V and 10 bases at J, leaving 22 bases unmatched. Germline assignment: CDR1 SGHTA and CDR2 FQGTGA. The CDR3 region is CASSSQEASGPAGRAQYF. The CDR3 DNA follows: TGTGCCAGCAGCTCCCAGGAGGCTAGCGGGCCCGCAGGGAGGGCGCAGTATTTT. The full variable domain, in which reference TRBV7-3 and TRBJ2-3 provide the parts outside the CDR3, is GAGVSQTPSNKVTEKGKYVELRCDPISGHTALYWYRQSLGQGPEFLIYFQGTGAADDSGLPNDRFFAVRPEGSVSTLKIQRTERGDSAVYLCASSSQEASGPAGRAQYFGPGTRLTVL.

The table lists this clonotype with many counts. The chain recombines TRBV27 with TRBJ1-1; D is possibly TRBD1 (5 bases). Germline-derived CDR1 and CDR2 are MNHEY and SMNVEV (reference sequence). Deletions cut 5 bases from V and 1 base from J, with 14 bases between. This CDR3 is built from 15 residues. For the CDR3, the DNA is TGTGCCAGCAGTCCAGCCGTGAGGGGGAACACTGAAGCTTTCTTT. This encodes CASSPAVRGNTEAFF.

This clonotype was seen at least ten times. This chain links TRBV28 with TRBJ2-3, with TRBD2 identical over 9 bases. With V trimmed by 2 bases and J by 4 bases, 19 bases remained unmatched. This CDR3 is built from 20 residues. The V gene's germline CDR1 is MDHEN and CDR2 SYDVKM. The CDR3 sequence: CASSLPLLSGRLGEADTQYF. The CDR3 region has the DNA TGTGCCAGCAGTTTACCTTTGTTGAGCGGGAGGCTGGGGGAGGCAGATACGCAGTATTTT.

The CDR3 DNA reads TGCAGCGTTCCCGGACAAGACTTCTATGGCTACACCTTC. Its translation is CSVPGQDFYGYTF. The chain is built from TRBV29-1 and TRBJ1-2; TRBD1 is a possible D gene (5 bases). Germline CDR1 SQVTM, CDR2 ANQGSEA. This CDR3 is built from 13 residues. Trimming left V 5 bases short and J 4 bases short, with 14 bases between.

CDR3: CASSESLGQYGYTF. In DNA, the CDR3 is TGTGCCAGCAGTGAATCCTTGGGACAGTATGGCTACACCTTC. The gene calls are TRBV2 and TRBJ1-2; 7 bases are a match to TRBD1. Germline trimming cut 2 bases from V and 5 bases from J; bases unmatched to any gene: 5. The germline V gene has CDR1 SNHLY and CDR2 FYNNEI. The CDR3 covers 14 residues.

This clonotype was counted a few times. The rearrangement uses TRBV9 and TRBJ1-1; D is ambiguous. Germline V gives CDR1 SGDLS, CDR2 YYNGEE. The CDR3 extends over 14 amino acids. Trimming removed 4 bases from V and 3 bases from J, with 13 bases in between. DNA for the CDR3: TGTGCCAGCAGCTCAGAGTCGGTCCACACTGAAGCTTTCTTT. This translates into CASSSESVHTEAFF.

This clonotype appeared many times. The chain has TRBV6-5 and TRBJ2-5; TRBD2 aligns across 14 bases. CDR3 size: 15 residues. Germline V CDR1 and CDR2: MNHEY, SVGAGI. Unmatched junction bases numbered 5, after V lost 6 bases and J lost 5 bases. CDR3 nucleotide sequence: TGTGCCAGCAGACCGGGACTAGCGGGAGTGGAGACCCAGTACTTC. Protein: CASRPGLAGVETQYF.

This chain uses TRBV27 with TRBJ2-3, with D maybe TRBD1 (5 bases). The CDR3 spans 14 residues. CDR1 is MNHEY and CDR2 is SMNVEV in the germline V gene (reference sequence). Trimming shortened V by 6 bases and J by 7 bases, and 17 bases separated the two germline ends. The CDR3 DNA reads as TGTGCCAGCAGAGGGGTGGCGGCCTTATATACGCAGTATTTT. Protein sequence: CASRGVAALYTQYF.

Notes on this clonotype: This is likely a read error, given that the CDR3 carries no conserved phenylalanine or tryptophan at its end. No DNA is shown, since the ends of the CDR3 on it are uncertain; the CDR3 is the one TCRdb lists. The rearrangement uses TRBV27 and TRBJ2-1. Germline V gene lookup returns CDR1 MNHEY and CDR2 SMNVEV (reference sequence). The CDR3 contains 15 residues when both ends are counted. CDR3 loop: CASSLRNQVYNEQLL.

This clonotype was counted at least ten times. This chain links TRBV27 with TRBJ2-7, with D possibly being TRBD1 (5 bases). The CDR3 length is 14 residues. Germline V gene lookup returns CDR1 MNHEY and CDR2 SMNVEV (reference sequence). Trimming removed 3 bases from V and 2 bases from J, with 11 bases in between. CDR3 region: CASSLTTEAYEQYF. The CDR3 DNA follows: TGTGCCAGCAGTTTGACGACAGAGGCCTACGAGCAGTACTTC.

Many counts were recorded for this clonotype. This sequence joins TRBV29-1 and TRBJ2-2; TRBD1 matches at 10 bases. This CDR3 spans 15 amino acids. V lost 5 bases and J lost 9; bases outside the gene matches: 12. Germline CDR1 is SQVTM and CDR2 is ANQGSEA. DNA of the CDR3: TGCAGCGTTATCTCCGGGACAGGGGTTATCAGGGAGCTGTTTTTT. This sequence encodes CSVISGTGVIRELFF.

This sequence joins TRBV2 and TRBJ1-2, with unresolved D. This CDR3 has 12 residues. The germline V gene encodes CDR1 SNHLY and CDR2 FYNNEI. Trimming took 7 bases from V and 6 from J, leaving 12 bases between them. The CDR3 DNA sequence: TGTGCCAGCATTACAGACGCCGATGGCTACACCTTC. Translation gives CASITDADGYTF.

The sample holds one count of this clonotype. This could be a read error, since a much larger clone is one nucleotide away. This CDR3 fails to terminate in the conserved phenylalanine or tryptophan, so it likely reflects a read error. The rearrangement links TRBV7-6 to TRBJ2-1, with 7 bases lining up with TRBD2. In germline, CDR1 is SGHVS, CDR2 FNYEAQ. The CDR3 contains 14 residues. J lost 5 bases, V lost 7 bases, and 8 bases had no gene match. In DNA form, the CDR3 reads TGTGCCAGCACTACAAGCGGGATTAACAATGAGCAGTTCTTA. This sequence encodes CASTTSGINNEQFL.

This clonotype was recorded at least ten times. The V and J genes are TRBV11-2 and TRBJ1-1, with D maybe TRBD1 (5 bases). The germline CDR1 and CDR2 sequences are SGHAT and FQNNGV. CDR3 size: 17 residues. Trimming shortened V by 3 bases and J by 1 base, and 18 bases separated the two germline ends. Written as DNA, the CDR3 is TGTGCCAGCAGCTTTTGGAGGGGCCCGTCTTCGAACACTGAAGCTTTCTTT. Protein product: CASSFWRGPSSNTEAFF.

This clonotype was seen a handful of times. This chain connects TRBV30 to TRBJ2-2; D might be TRBD2 (5 bases). CDR1 GTSNPN and CDR2 SVGIG come from the germline V gene (reference sequence). V lost 3 bases and J lost 5, with 10 bases in between. This CDR3 is built from 13 residues. DNA for the CDR3: TGTGCCTGGAGCCCTACGGGAACCGGGGAGCTGTTTTTT. It translates to CAWSPTGTGELFF.

A remark on this clonotype: This clone may be a read error of a much larger clone one base away. V is TRBV29-1 and J is TRBJ1-1; the D gene is possibly TRBD1 (5 bases). The CDR3 loop spans 14 amino acids. V lost 3 bases, J lost 4 bases, and 15 bases lay in between. Germline loops: CDR1 SQVTM, CDR2 ANQGSEA. CDR3 in DNA: TGCAGCGTTGATGGGGGGTTTTGGAGCACTGAAGCTTTCTTT. Protein: CSVDGGFWSTEAFF.

In this sample, this clonotype turned up a few times. The V gene is TRBV6-5, the J gene TRBJ1-1; D is possibly TRBD1 (5 bases). Per the germline V gene, CDR1 is MNHEY and CDR2 is SVGAGI. The V and J ends lost 2 bases and 6 bases respectively, with 13 bases between them. The CDR3 extends over 14 amino acids. CDR3 region: CASSYQTAAAEAFF. The CDR3 region has the DNA TGTGCCAGCAGTTACCAGACAGCCGCGGCTGAAGCTTTCTTT.

The rearrangement joins TRBV3-1 to TRBJ2-1, with D unclear. Trimming removed 4 bases at V and 6 bases at J, with 16 bases between. Germline CDR1 LGHDT, CDR2 YNNKEL (reference sequence). The CDR3 runs 15 residues. The CDR3 reads CASSPAKYSGNEQFF. CDR3 nucleotides: TGTGCCAGCAGCCCCGCCAAATATAGTGGCAATGAGCAGTTCTTC.

This clonotype has a count of ten or more. The chain couples TRBV12-3 or TRBV12-4 to TRBJ1-1; no definite D call. V lost 6 bases, J lost 0 bases, and 14 bases lay in between. The CDR3 is made up of 15 amino acids. The CDR3 reads CASRLMRYMNTEAFF. The CDR3, as DNA: TGTGCCAGCAGATTAATGAGATATATGAACACTGAAGCTTTCTTT.

The chain has TRBV6-6 and TRBJ1-1; D ambiguous. Germline V gene lookup returns CDR1 MNHNY and CDR2 SVGAGI (reference sequence). CDR3 length: 12 residues. V lost 4 bases and J 5 bases, leaving 8 bases between the germline ends. CDR3 DNA: TGTGCCAGCAGTTGGGAATTGACTGAAGCTTTCTTT. This translates into CASSWELTEAFF.

This clonotype was found a few times. CDR3 residues: CVSRDSNTEAFF. CDR3 DNA sequence: TGTGTGTCCCGGGACAGCAACACTGAAGCTTTCTTT. This chain connects TRBV19 to TRBJ1-1, with 7 bases identical to TRBD1. Germline V gene sequence: CDR1 LNHDA, CDR2 SQIVND (reference sequence). This CDR3 contains 12 residues.